The 27 T cell receptor beta chains given below trace back to one sample, sequenced in a study of blood T cell repertoires in COVID-19. Some clones are missing from TCRdb's copy, which holds only in-frame ones; the method was immunoSEQ multiplex PCR. The repertoire consists of under 130,000 clones, with approximately 83% occurring once and the leading ten covering around 4.3%. Sequencing used peripheral blood. The receptor source for this set is a man between 50 and 59 years old with acute or convalescent COVID-19.

This clone has only one observation. The chain employs TRBV5-1 and TRBJ1-2, with a tentative D call TRBD1 (5 bases). V lost 5 bases and J 5 bases, leaving 19 bases between the germline ends. The CDR3 extends over 15 amino acids. Germline CDR1 and CDR2: SGHRS and YFSETQ. The CDR3 is CASRPPGTESYGYTF. The CDR3 DNA is TGCGCCAGCAGACCCCCCGGGACTGAGTCATATGGCTACACCTTC.

CDR3 nucleotide sequence: TGTGCCAGCAGCTTTGGACCAGCGGGAGGGGAGACCCAGTACTTC. Residues: CASSFGPAGGETQYF. J is TRBJ2-5 and V is TRBV7-3, with 10 bases aligning to TRBD2. Germline CDR1 reads SGHTA; CDR2 reads FQGTGA. The CDR3 runs 15 residues. Unmatched junction bases numbered 6, after V lost 3 bases and J lost 5 bases.

The V gene is TRBV5-1, the J gene TRBJ1-1, with 7 bases aligning to TRBD1. V was clipped by 4 bases and J by 0 bases; unmatched bases: 6. Looked up from germline, CDR1 is SGHRS and CDR2 is YFSETQ. This CDR3 has 15 amino acids. The CDR3 is CASSDPTGMNTEAFF. The CDR3 DNA follows: TGCGCCAGCAGCGACCCGACAGGGATGAACACTGAAGCTTTCTTT.

The chain combines TRBV3-1 (or the pseudogene TRBV3-2) with TRBJ2-1; 13 nucleotides line up with TRBD2. Unmatched junction bases numbered 0, after V lost 3 bases and J lost 4 bases. Germline CDR1 reads LGHDT; CDR2 reads YNNKEL (reference sequence). This CDR3 has 15 amino acids. This CDR3 is CASSQGLAGYNEQFF. The CDR3 DNA is TGTGCCAGCAGCCAGGGACTAGCGGGGTACAATGAGCAGTTCTTC.

The rearrangement uses TRBV6-4 and TRBJ2-2, with D possibly TRBD1 on 6 matching bases. The germline V gene encodes CDR1 MRHNA and CDR2 SNTAGT. The CDR3 spans 14 residues. The V and J ends lost 6 bases and 6 bases respectively, with 14 bases between them. CDR3 in DNA: TGTGCCAGCAGGAGCGTACAGGGTTCCGGGGAGCTGTTTTTT. The encoded protein is CASRSVQGSGELFF.

The rearrangement joins TRBV10-3 to TRBJ1-1; D gene ambiguous. This CDR3 region has 15 residues. V lost 4 bases and J 2 bases, leaving 14 bases between the germline ends. Germline V gene lookup returns CDR1 ENHRY and CDR2 SYGVKD. This CDR3 reads CAISVGEASNTEAFF. CDR3 coding DNA: TGTGCCATCAGTGTTGGGGAGGCCAGTAACACTGAAGCTTTCTTT.

The rearrangement links TRBV28 to TRBJ2-4; tentatively, D is TRBD2 (6 bases). The V gene lost 8 bases and the J gene lost 12 bases, with 14 bases spanning the gap. CDR1 and CDR2 (germline): MDHEN, SYDVKM. The CDR3 covers 11 residues. The CDR3 nucleotides read TGTGCCAGCTCTTCTGGGGAGGCTCAGTACTTC. This codes for CASSSGEAQYF.

The V gene is TRBV6-4, the J gene TRBJ1-5; maybe TRBD1 (6 bases). This CDR3 is 13 amino acids long. V dropped 6 bases and J dropped 6 bases, with 12 bases sitting between them. Per the germline V gene, CDR1 is MRHNA and CDR2 is SNTAGT. CDR3 nucleotides: TGTGCCAGCAGCCCTACAGGGAGTCAGCCCCAGCATTTT. Translated: CASSPTGSQPQHF.

The rearrangement joins TRBV7-3 to TRBJ2-3, with 7 positions matching TRBD2. The V gene's germline CDR1 is SGHTA and CDR2 FQGTGA. This CDR3 spans 15 amino acids. The V gene end was trimmed by 5 bases and the J gene end by 4 bases; junction bases not matched to a gene: 9. The CDR3 coding sequence is TGTGCCAGCAGCCCGGGCGGACTAGAATCAGATACGCAGTATTTT. Translation gives CASSPGGLESDTQYF.

This rearrangement joins TRBV10-3 to TRBJ2-2; tentatively, D is TRBD1 (6 bases). CDR3 length: 15 amino acids. V was trimmed by 7 bases and J by 4 bases, leaving 16 bases between them. Looked up from germline, CDR1 is ENHRY and CDR2 is SYGVKD. The CDR3 region has the DNA TGTGCCATCAATGCCGGGACATCGAGCACCGGGGAGCTGTTTTTT. Its protein product is CAINAGTSSTGELFF.

The V and J genes are TRBV2 and TRBJ1-1; TRBD1 matches 8 bases. CDR3 length: 13 residues. V gave up 1 base and J gave up 10 bases; unmatched junction bases: 5. Per germline, CDR1 SNHLY and CDR2 FYNNEI. Here the CDR3 reads CASSEGGRGRAFF. The CDR3 DNA sequence: TGTGCCAGCAGTGAAGGGGGCAGGGGGCGAGCTTTCTTT.

The gene calls are TRBV7-9 and TRBJ1-6; 7 bases align to TRBD1. V shed 5 bases and J 5 bases; nucleotides not matched to a gene: 9. CDR1 and CDR2 from the germline V gene are SEHNR and FQNEAQ (reference sequence). The CDR3 extends over 16 amino acids. CDR3: CASSRDRVQDNSPLHF. The CDR3 DNA reads TGTGCCAGCAGCCGAGACAGGGTTCAGGATAATTCACCCCTCCACTTT.

The gene calls are TRBV3-1 (or the pseudogene TRBV3-2) and TRBJ2-7; TRBD2 aligns across 8 bases. This CDR3 comprises 17 residues. The germline V gene encodes CDR1 LGHDT and CDR2 YNNKEL (reference sequence). J was trimmed by 2 bases and V by 3 bases; bases with no gene match: 12. CDR3 nucleotide sequence: TGTGCCAGCAGCCAGACCCGGGCGGGGGGCCTTCCCTACGAGCAGTACTTC. This codes for CASSQTRAGGLPYEQYF.

The sample holds one count of this clone. This rearrangement joins TRBV4-1 to TRBJ2-5; the D is unclear. The CDR3 spans 13 residues. Germline CDR1 MGHRA, CDR2 YSYEKL. Trimming removed 3 bases from V and 5 bases from J, with 10 bases in between. CDR3 region: CASSHVLRETQYF. CDR3 DNA: TGCGCCAGCAGCCACGTACTGCGTGAGACCCAGTACTTC.

The rearrangement links TRBV18 to TRBJ1-6; D unclear. Germline CDR1 reads KGHSH; CDR2 reads LQKENI. The CDR3 covers 14 residues. V dropped 0 bases and J dropped 10 bases, with 10 bases sitting between them. For the CDR3, the DNA is TGTGCCAGCTCACCACCGACGGTAGCCTCACCCCTCCACTTT. Its protein is CASSPPTVASPLHF.

V is TRBV5-1 and J is TRBJ2-1; tentatively, D is TRBD1 (5 bases). CDR3 length equals 17 residues. Trimming left V 4 bases short and J 0 bases short, with 17 bases between. From germline, CDR1 is SGHRS and CDR2 YFSETQ. The CDR3 here is CASSLQLRASSYNEQFF. In DNA form, the CDR3 reads TGCGCCAGCAGCCTCCAACTCAGGGCGAGCTCCTACAATGAGCAGTTCTTC.

Many counts were recorded for this clone. A junction end diverges from the germline sequence, so it may reflect a read error. The chain has TRBV7-8 and TRBJ2-7; 7 positions agree with TRBD2. Per germline, CDR1 SGHVS and CDR2 FQNEAQ. The length of the CDR3 is 14 residues. As DNA, the CDR3 is TGTGCCCTCGCGAGGCTAGCGGCCTCCGACGAGCAGTACTTC. This translates into CALARLAASDEQYF.

The chain combines TRBV7-9 with TRBJ1-2; D possibly corresponds to TRBD1 (6 bases). The CDR3 consists of 16 residues. From germline, CDR1 is SEHNR and CDR2 FQNEAQ (reference sequence). Trimming took off 1 base at V and 0 bases at J, with 12 bases between the two ends. This chain's CDR3 is CASSLEAGATNYGYTF. Here the CDR3 DNA reads TGTGCCAGCAGCTTAGAGGCAGGGGCGACTAACTATGGCTACACCTTC.

V gene TRBV6-5 combines with J gene TRBJ1-1, with a tentative D call TRBD1 (6 bases). There are 14 residues in the CDR3. Trimming cost V 6 bases and J 4 bases, with 15 bases left between them. Looked up from germline, CDR1 is MNHEY and CDR2 is SVGAGI. The DNA of the CDR3 is TGTGCCAGCAGCCAACAGGGAGAGGGCACTGAAGCTTTCTTT. This sequence encodes CASSQQGEGTEAFF.

V is TRBV14 and J is TRBJ2-7; TRBD2 matches at 13 bases. The CDR3 is 14 residues long. V was pared by 2 bases and J by 12 bases, with 7 bases of the junction left unmatched. CDR1 and CDR2 from the germline V gene are SGHDN and FVKESK. CDR3 protein: CASSQYTSGRAWYF. The CDR3 DNA follows: TGTGCCAGCAGCCAATATACTAGCGGGAGGGCTTGGTACTTC. Full variable domain (remainder filled in from reference TRBV14 and TRBJ2-7): EAGVTQFPSHSVIEKGQTVTLRCDPISGHDNLYWYRRVMGKEIKFLLHFVKESKQDESGMPNNRFLAERTGGTYSTLKVQPAELEDSGVYFCASSQYTSGRAWYFGPGTRLTVT.

The V gene is TRBV5-1, the J gene TRBJ2-5; 7 bases are shared with TRBD1. The CDR3 totals 15 residues. Trimming took 0 bases from V and 6 from J; bases not matched to a gene: 8. Germline V gene sequence: CDR1 SGHRS, CDR2 YFSETQ. The CDR3 is CASSLARDSGKTQYF. CDR3 nucleotide sequence: TGCGCCAGCAGCTTGGCGAGGGACAGTGGAAAGACCCAGTACTTC.

This sequence joins TRBV5-5 and TRBJ2-5; TRBD1 aligns across 9 bases. CDR3 length equals 17 residues. Germline CDR1 SGHKS, CDR2 YYEKEE (reference sequence). V lost 2 bases and J lost 5; bases outside the gene matches: 13. As DNA, the CDR3 is TGTGCCAGCAGCTTATCATCCTGGACAGGGGAGGTGGAGACCCAGTACTTC. Its protein is CASSLSSWTGEVETQYF.

The chain combines TRBV27 with TRBJ2-5; 8 bases fit TRBD1. Per the germline V gene, CDR1 is MNHEY and CDR2 is SMNVEV (reference sequence). V was clipped by 9 bases and J by 5 bases; unmatched bases: 5. This CDR3 contains 12 residues. As DNA, the CDR3 is TGTGCCAGTAGACAGGGGATCGAGACCCAGTACTTC. It specifies CASRQGIETQYF.

The V gene is TRBV6-6, the J gene TRBJ2-2; 11 nucleotides line up with TRBD2. Unmatched junction bases numbered 8, after V lost 5 bases and J lost 3 bases. This CDR3 region has 17 residues. Germline V gene lookup returns CDR1 MNHNY and CDR2 SVGAGI (reference sequence). CDR3 region: CASSPPGLADYTGELFF. In DNA, the CDR3 is TGTGCCAGCAGTCCGCCGGGACTAGCGGATTACACCGGGGAGCTGTTTTTT.

The genes are TRBV6-4 and TRBJ2-2, with 7 positions matching TRBD1. Germline CDR1 MRHNA, CDR2 SNTAGT. Trimming removed 3 bases from V and 6 bases from J; junction bases left unmatched: 4. The CDR3 runs to 14 residues. The CDR3 is CASSEGTDAGELFF. The DNA for the CDR3 is TGTGCCAGCAGTGAGGGGACAGACGCCGGGGAGCTGTTTTTT.

The J gene is TRBJ2-1, the V gene TRBV7-9, with D maybe TRBD1 (5 bases). V lost 5 bases, J lost 4 bases, and 12 bases lay in between. Per germline, CDR1 SEHNR and CDR2 FQNEAQ (reference sequence). This CDR3 is 14 amino acids long. The CDR3 region has the DNA TGTGCCAGCAGCCCGAGGACACCATACAATGAGCAGTTCTTC. This sequence encodes CASSPRTPYNEQFF.

The CDR3 DNA is TGTGCCAGTAGTATGAACAGAGCCCTTGAAGCTTTCTTT. This gives the protein CASSMNRALEAFF. The chain carries TRBV19 and TRBJ1-1; no clear D gene. The germline V gene has CDR1 LNHDA and CDR2 SQIVND (reference sequence). This CDR3 has 13 amino acids. Trimming stripped 3 bases from V and 7 bases from J, with 12 bases between. The full variable domain, its missing parts supplied by reference TRBV19 and TRBJ1-1, is DGGITQSPKYLFRKEGQNVTLSCEQNLNHDAMYWYRQDPGQGLRLIYYSQIVNDFQKGDIAEGYSVSREKKESFPLTVTSAQKNPTAFYLCASSMNRALEAFFGQGTRLTVV.